Following are 10 T cell receptor beta chains from one sample sequenced in a study of blood T cells in healthy people across ages. A second 7 to 11 cycle PCR used barcoded and J-beta primers. MiXCR, applied by TCRdb to the 5' RACE reads, yields one record per CDR3 protein. This table holds about 680,000 distinct CDR3 sequences, 49% found once. The sample consisted of blood. Receptor source: a woman between 55 and 75 years old in good health.

This clonotype showed up many times. The chain uses TRBV4-2 and TRBJ2-5, with 10 nucleotides matching TRBD2. The CDR3 contains 17 residues. Germline V lookup: CDR1 LGHNA, CDR2 YNFKEQ. The V gene end was trimmed by 2 bases and the J gene end by 1 base; junction bases not matched to a gene: 7. CDR3: CASSQFLAGVSQETQYF. The CDR3 nucleotides read TGTGCCAGCAGCCAATTCCTAGCGGGAGTTAGCCAAGAGACCCAGTACTTC.

V gene TRBV6-1 combines with J gene TRBJ2-4; D is uncertain. Germline V gene data show CDR1 as MNHNS and CDR2 as SASEGT. The CDR3 totals 17 residues. V was shortened by 2 bases and J by 0 bases, with 14 bases between the two germline ends. CDR3 loop: CASSENSVSLAKNIQYF. DNA of the CDR3: TGTGCCAGCAGTGAAAATTCGGTCTCACTAGCCAAAAACATTCAGTACTTC.

The chain carries TRBV4-1 and TRBJ2-4; D remains ambiguous. Gene TRBJ2-7 matches the end of the DNA better, so the J call may be wrong. The CDR3 contains 14 residues. CDR1 and CDR2 (germline): MGHRA, YSYEKL. CDR3 nucleotides: TGCGCCAGCAGCCAAGATCGGAACCTAGGCGAGCAGTACTTC. Residues: CASSQDRNLGEQYF.

This chain joins TRBV4-3 and TRBJ1-4; D is perhaps TRBD1 (5 bases). Trimming pared 1 base from V and 2 bases from J, leaving 11 bases between. This CDR3 has 16 amino acids. Germline V CDR1 and CDR2: LGHNA, YSLEER. DNA for the CDR3: TGCGCCAGCAGCCAAGGGGGATGGGGGACTAATGAAAAACTGTTTTTT. Its translation: CASSQGGWGTNEKLFF.

This clonotype was recorded a few times. V gene TRBV9 combines with J gene TRBJ2-1; D not certain. The CDR3 length is 15 residues. V gave up 0 bases and J gave up 1 base, with 8 bases separating them. The germline V gene encodes CDR1 SGDLS and CDR2 YYNGEE. CDR3 protein: CASSVGTVSYNEQFF. The CDR3 nucleotides read TGTGCCAGCAGCGTAGGAACAGTTTCCTACAATGAGCAGTTCTTC.

This clonotype was counted a few times. At one of its ends the junction is not consistent with the germline gene, which may arise from a read error. The chain uses TRBV7-7 and TRBJ2-2; tentative D call: TRBD1 (6 bases). This CDR3 has 17 residues. Germline V lookup: CDR1 SSHAT, CDR2 FNYEAQ (reference sequence). The CDR3 sequence: CASSSDRFDSNTGELFF. In DNA, the CDR3 is TGTGCTAGCAGCTCCGACAGGTTTGACTCGAACACCGGGGAGCTGTTTTTT.

With respect to this clonotype: One end of the junction varies from germline; a read error may be responsible. The CDR3 here is CSAREGGRGNSPLHF. The CDR3 nucleotides read TGCAGTGCCAGAGAGGGGGGACGGGGTAATTCACCCCTCCACTTT. The gene calls are TRBV20-1 and TRBJ1-6; tentatively, D is TRBD1 (6 bases). Germline-derived CDR1 and CDR2 are DFQATT and SNEGSKA (reference sequence). The CDR3 is 15 residues long.

CDR3 coding DNA: TGTGCCTGGAAGGGACAGCTAGGCAATCAGCCCCAGCATTTT. The encoded protein is CAWKGQLGNQPQHF. The chain couples TRBV30 to TRBJ1-5; the match to TRBD1 covers 7 bases. Unmatched junction bases numbered 5, after V lost 4 bases and J lost 2 bases. The CDR3 sequence is 14 residues long. Germline assignment: CDR1 GTSNPN and CDR2 SVGIG (reference sequence).

This chain connects TRBV5-1 to TRBJ2-5; TRBD1 matches at 9 bases. The end of the DNA is better explained by TRBJ2-7, so the J call may be wrong. Germline assignment: CDR1 SGHRS and CDR2 YFSETQ. CDR3 length equals 15 residues. CDR3 protein: CASSLARQGDGEQYF. In nucleotides, the CDR3 is TGCGCCAGCAGCTTGGCCCGACAGGGGGACGGCGAGCAGTACTTC.

The chain recombines TRBV13 with TRBJ2-4, with 7 bases aligning to TRBD1. The germline V gene has CDR1 PRHDT and CDR2 FYEKMQ (reference sequence). There are 15 residues in the CDR3. The V and J ends lost 5 bases and 0 bases, in that order; junction bases with no gene match: 4. For the CDR3, the DNA is TGTGCCAGCAGCGCCGGGACAGTAGCCAAAAACATTCAGTACTTC. Translating it yields CASSAGTVAKNIQYF.